Listed here are 22 T cell receptor beta chains from one sample, sequenced in a study of T-cell memory formation after mild COVID-19. TCRdb reprocessed the 5' RACE reads via MiXCR and lists one record per CDR3 protein. The repertoire consists of 150,000 to 200,000 distinct CDR3 sequences, with 16% occurring once and the leading ten covering around 2%. The material sequenced was PBMCs or a T cell subset sorted from them (not recorded which). The receptors shown here come from an adult woman who had mild COVID-19 (a few samples of this study predate the infection). Cell type and time point are not known.

The CDR3 bases are TGTGCCGGGGCGGGACTAGCGGGGAAAAACACCGGGGAGCTGTTTTTT. Translating gives CAGAGLAGKNTGELFF. The V gene is TRBV7-2, the J gene TRBJ2-2; the match to TRBD2 covers 13 bases. J lost 2 bases, V lost 11 bases, and 8 bases had no gene match. The CDR3 is 16 amino acids. Germline CDR1 and CDR2: SGHTA and FQGNSA.

This clonotype was detected a few times. The chain carries TRBV7-8 and TRBJ2-3; 8 bases match TRBD1. The CDR3 is 17 amino acids. CDR1 SGHVS and CDR2 FQNEAQ come from the germline V gene. The V gene end was trimmed by 1 base and the J gene end by 1 base; junction bases not matched to a gene: 7. The chain's CDR3 is CASSLGPLTGGTDTQYF. In DNA, the CDR3 is TGTGCCAGCAGCTTAGGGCCCCTGACAGGGGGCACAGATACGCAGTATTTT.

This clonotype has at least ten counts. The V call is TRBV7-2, the J call TRBJ2-3; 10 bases align to TRBD1. The CDR3 contains 16 residues. Germline trimming cut 3 bases from V and 5 bases from J; bases unmatched to any gene: 8. Germline loops: CDR1 SGHTA, CDR2 FQGNSA. The CDR3 coding sequence is TGTGCCAGCAGCTTGGGGACAGGGGCTAGGGGAGATACGCAGTATTTT. Translating gives CASSLGTGARGDTQYF.

The gene calls are TRBV11-1 and TRBJ2-5; possibly TRBD2 for D (5 bases). V shed 4 bases and J shed 5 bases, with 11 bases lying between them. The CDR3 is made up of 13 amino acids. The germline gives CDR1 SGHAT, CDR2 FQDESV (reference sequence). CDR3: CASSYGDAETQYF. CDR3 DNA: TGTGCCAGCAGCTACGGGGATGCGGAGACCCAGTACTTC.

The chain recombines TRBV15 with TRBJ2-5; D ambiguous. Germline V CDR1 and CDR2: LNHNV, YYDKDF (reference sequence). Trimming took off 0 bases at V and 3 bases at J, with 11 bases between the two ends. The CDR3 length is 15 residues. The chain's CDR3 is CATSRETDAEETQYF. CDR3 DNA sequence: TGTGCCACCAGCAGAGAAACGGACGCGGAAGAGACCCAGTACTTC.

This clonotype was recorded a few times. The chain recombines TRBV20-1 with TRBJ1-1; the D gene is possibly TRBD1 (6 bases). The CDR3 totals 13 residues. CDR1 and CDR2 from the germline V gene are DFQATT and SNEGSKA (reference sequence). Trimming cost V 6 bases and J 2 bases, with 13 bases left between them. CDR3 sequence reads: CSASGVINTEAFF. The CDR3 nucleotides are TGCAGTGCATCAGGGGTGATTAACACTGAAGCTTTCTTT.

This clonotype was observed a handful of times. J is TRBJ2-1 and V is TRBV18; no reliable D call. Germline V gives CDR1 KGHSH, CDR2 LQKENI. The CDR3 extends over 11 amino acids. V dropped 6 bases and J dropped 8 bases, with 8 bases sitting between them. CDR3 coding DNA: TGTGCCAGCTCCACAAGGGATGAGCAGTTCTTC. As protein: CASSTRDEQFF.

V gene TRBV7-8 combines with J gene TRBJ2-2; no clear D gene. CDR3 length: 17 residues. Germline-derived CDR1 and CDR2 are SGHVS and FQNEAQ. Trimming removed 5 bases at V and 5 bases at J, with 21 bases between. The CDR3 reads CASSKEYRALGTGELFF. The CDR3, as DNA: TGTGCCAGCAGCAAAGAATACCGGGCCCTGGGGACCGGGGAGCTGTTTTTT.

This clonotype was detected a few times. This sequence joins TRBV11-1 and TRBJ2-5; unclear D gene. The CDR3 covers 14 residues. Looked up from germline, CDR1 is SGHAT and CDR2 is FQDESV (reference sequence). Trimming pared 5 bases from V and 7 bases from J, leaving 17 bases between. The CDR3 DNA reads TGTGCCAGCAGCCCCGGTATTCGCGATGGGACCCAGTACTTC. It specifies CASSPGIRDGTQYF.

This clonotype is a singleton in its sample. The chain recombines TRBV5-1 with TRBJ1-1; tentatively, D is TRBD1 (6 bases). CDR3 size: 15 residues. CDR1 and CDR2 (germline): SGHRS, YFSETQ. Trimming cost V 0 bases and J 5 bases, with 14 bases left between them. This chain's CDR3 is CASSLAAPGETEAFF. CDR3 nucleotides: TGCGCCAGCAGCTTGGCGGCCCCAGGGGAAACTGAAGCTTTCTTT.

CDR3 coding DNA: TGTGCCAGCAGCCCCGCTTTCGGCGGGAGTTTCAACGAGCAGTACTTC. Amino acid sequence: CASSPAFGGSFNEQYF. The chain combines TRBV5-4 with TRBJ2-7, with 7 nucleotides matching TRBD2. CDR1 is SGHNT and CDR2 is YYREEE in the germline V gene (reference sequence). V gave up 4 bases and J gave up 5 bases; unmatched junction bases: 15. The CDR3 consists of 16 residues. Full variable domain (remainder filled in from reference TRBV5-4 and TRBJ2-7): ETGVTQSPTHLIKTRGQQVTLRCSSQSGHNTVSWYQQALGQGPQFIFQYYREEENGRGNFPPRFSGLQFPNYSSELNVNALELDDSALYLCASSPAFGGSFNEQYFGPGTRLTVT.

A few counts support this clonotype. V gene TRBV7-2 combines with J gene TRBJ1-5, with D uncertain. V was shortened by 3 bases and J by 0 bases, with 3 bases between the two germline ends. Germline CDR1 and CDR2: SGHTA and FQGNSA. The CDR3 runs 13 residues. In nucleotides, the CDR3 is TGTGCCAGCAGCTTCTATAGCAATCAGCCCCAGCATTTT. This codes for CASSFYSNQPQHF.

This clonotype has only a few counts. This chain uses TRBV12-3 or TRBV12-4 with TRBJ1-5, with D possibly matching TRBD1 (6 bases). V was clipped by 3 bases and J by 4 bases, with 10 bases between them. The CDR3 loop spans 14 amino acids. CDR3 residues: CASSFGTPNQPQHF. CDR3 DNA sequence: TGTGCCAGCAGTTTCGGGACACCAAATCAGCCCCAGCATTTT.

In this sample, this clonotype turned up a few times. The chain combines TRBV2 with TRBJ2-7, with 10 nucleotides matching TRBD2. Germline CDR1 reads SNHLY; CDR2 reads FYNNEI. The length of the CDR3 is 17 residues. Trimming at V came to 3 bases and at J to 2 bases, leaving 10 bases not matched to a gene. This CDR3 reads CASSEASGSINPYEQYF. The CDR3 nucleotides read TGTGCCAGCAGTGAGGCTAGCGGGAGCATAAACCCCTACGAGCAGTACTTC.

The V call is TRBV2, the J call TRBJ2-4; D not resolved. The CDR3 runs to 14 residues. With 6 bases removed from V and 0 bases from J, the gap between germline ends came to 9 bases. Germline V gene lookup returns CDR1 SNHLY and CDR2 FYNNEI. The DNA for the CDR3 is TGTGCCAGCAGGGCCCCCGGAGCCAAAAACATTCAGTACTTC. Its protein product is CASRAPGAKNIQYF.

This clonotype was counted only a few times. The chain has TRBV6-1 and TRBJ1-5; TRBD1 matches at 10 bases. The CDR3 is 15 amino acids. Germline V gene data show CDR1 as MNHNS and CDR2 as SASEGT. The ends lost 6 bases at V and 7 bases at J; junction bases unmatched: 9. The CDR3 is CASRRQGAQEQPQHF. The CDR3 nucleotides are TGTGCCAGCAGGAGACAGGGGGCGCAGGAGCAGCCCCAGCATTTT.

The CDR3 spells CASSLRTRGWNQPQHF. The CDR3 DNA reads TGTGCCAGCAGCTTACGGACAAGGGGGTGGAATCAGCCCCAGCATTTT. J is TRBJ1-5 and V is TRBV7-8; possibly TRBD1 for D (6 bases). The CDR3 totals 16 residues. V lost 2 bases and J 4 bases, leaving 15 bases between the germline ends. In germline, CDR1 is SGHVS, CDR2 FQNEAQ. The complete variable domain, with remaining parts taken from reference TRBV7-8 and TRBJ1-5, reads GAGVSQSPRYKVAKRGQDVALRCDPISGHVSLFWYQQALGQGPEFLTYFQNEAQLDKSGLPSDRFFAERPEGSVSTLKIQRTQQEDSAVYLCASSLRTRGWNQPQHFGDGTRLSIL.

The chain recombines TRBV6-1 with TRBJ2-3; the match to TRBD2 covers 9 bases. This CDR3 region has 15 residues. CDR1 MNHNS and CDR2 SASEGT come from the germline V gene. The junction had 11 bases not matched to a gene; V was cut back by 7 bases and J by 6 bases. CDR3 sequence: CASMSFAGGKDTQYF. Here the CDR3 DNA reads TGTGCCAGCATGAGCTTCGCGGGGGGGAAGGATACGCAGTATTTT.

CDR3 nucleotides: TGTGCCAGCAGCCTCGGGACTAACTACGAGCAGTACTTC. This codes for CASSLGTNYEQYF. The V and J genes are TRBV3-1 and TRBJ2-7, with 7 bases fitting TRBD2. This CDR3 has 13 residues. Trimming at V came to 4 bases and at J to 3 bases, leaving 3 bases not matched to a gene. Germline lookup yields CDR1 LGHDT and CDR2 YNNKEL (reference sequence).

This clonotype was detected only a few times. The chain links TRBV20-1 to TRBJ2-7; D is unresolved. V lost 2 bases and J lost 2, with 10 bases in between. The CDR3 loop spans 13 amino acids. Germline V gives CDR1 DFQATT, CDR2 SNEGSKA (reference sequence). In DNA, the CDR3 is TGCAGTGCTAGAAACACACGAACCTACGAGCAGTACTTC. Protein: CSARNTRTYEQYF.

The CDR3 sequence is CASSARGGGGNTGELFF. CDR3 bases: TGTGCCAGCAGCGCCCGTGGGGGCGGGGGGAACACCGGGGAGCTGTTTTTT. The V and J genes are TRBV9 and TRBJ2-2; perhaps TRBD2 as D (7 bases). This CDR3 contains 17 residues. Germline V gene lookup returns CDR1 SGDLS and CDR2 YYNGEE. V lost 3 bases to trimming and J lost 1 base, with 16 bases between them.

This clonotype was observed a few times. This chain links TRBV12-3 or TRBV12-4 with TRBJ2-1; 8 bases are a match to TRBD2. This CDR3 has 15 residues. Losses at the gene ends were 7 bases for V and 7 bases for J; bases not matched to a gene: 12. In DNA form, the CDR3 reads TGTGCCAGCACCGAATACGGGGGGGCCGCGAATGAGCAGTTCTTC. This gives the protein CASTEYGGAANEQFF.